This entry describes one T cell receptor beta chain. This record belongs to a study of blood T cell repertoires in COVID-19. Turning to the study itself: Acute and convalescent COVID-19 samples came from the United States, Italy and Spain.

The data were produced by immunoSEQ multiplex PCR, yet TCRdb's version contains in-frame clones alone and is incomplete. The sample holds around 100,000 clones, about 91% seen once. The CDR3 is 13 residues long. The V gene's germline CDR1 is MNHEY and CDR2 SMNVEV (reference sequence). The ends were cut back, 3 bases at V and 6 bases at J, with 9 bases in the middle. The TCR comes from a human donor with active COVID-19. The donor label of this sample is uncertain. Source material: peripheral blood. The chain is built from TRBV27 and TRBJ2-1; D unresolved. The DNA for the CDR3 is TGTGCCAGCAGTTTTTCAGGTGGCAATGAGCAGTTCTTC. This encodes CASSFSGGNEQFF.